The 14 T cell receptor beta chains below were found in one sample sequenced in a study of blood T cell repertoires in COVID-19. TCRdb keeps only in-frame clones here, not all; method: immunoSEQ multiplex PCR. Of around 120,000 clones listed, approximately 86% were seen once; the top ten hold 7.7%. The sequenced sample was peripheral blood. The receptors here all came from a human donor in a cohort sampled during active COVID-19.

V is TRBV9 and J is TRBJ2-5, with TRBD2 identical over 8 bases. The CDR3 is 15 amino acids. Germline V gives CDR1 SGDLS, CDR2 YYNGEE. The V and J ends lost 2 bases and 1 base, in that order; junction bases with no gene match: 4. The CDR3 DNA reads as TGTGCCAGCAGCGTCCGAACTAGCGGCCAAGAGACCCAGTACTTC. This codes for CASSVRTSGQETQYF.

The V gene is TRBV6-6, the J gene TRBJ1-1; 9 positions match TRBD1. The CDR3 covers 15 residues. Germline assignment: CDR1 MNHNY and CDR2 SVGAGI (reference sequence). V gave up 5 bases and J gave up 2 bases; unmatched junction bases: 6. The CDR3 loop is CASSPPGQGNTEAFF. CDR3 DNA sequence: TGTGCCAGCAGTCCGCCGGGACAGGGAAACACTGAAGCTTTCTTT.

Only one count was recorded for this clone. This chain uses TRBV3-1 (or the pseudogene TRBV3-2) with TRBJ1-3; perhaps TRBD1 as D (5 bases). Looked up from germline, CDR1 is LGHDT and CDR2 is YNNKEL (reference sequence). The ends were cut back, 6 bases at V and 2 bases at J, with 14 bases in the middle. The length of the CDR3 is 15 residues. The CDR3 spells CASSSRGTAGNTIYF. CDR3 nucleotides: TGTGCCAGCAGTTCGCGGGGGACTGCTGGAAACACCATATATTTT.

The chain recombines TRBV19 with TRBJ1-2; 7 bases map to TRBD1. J gave up 2 bases and V 6 bases, and 15 bases lay outside the gene matches. This CDR3 contains 17 residues. The germline V gene encodes CDR1 LNHDA and CDR2 SQIVND (reference sequence). The CDR3 region has the DNA TGTGCCAGTAGCCCGGCACGCTCCGGGACAGCAAACTATGGCTACACCTTC. Translation: CASSPARSGTANYGYTF.

In this sample, this clone turned up once. The gene calls are TRBV10-2 and TRBJ2-7, with 7 bases fitting TRBD1. The CDR3 length is 15 residues. Trimming removed 3 bases from V and 3 bases from J; junction bases left unmatched: 8. In germline, CDR1 is WSHSY, CDR2 SAAADI. The CDR3 here is CASSDRGFQGYEQYF. The CDR3 DNA follows: TGCGCCAGCAGTGACAGGGGGTTCCAGGGCTACGAGCAGTACTTC.

The chain combines TRBV30 with TRBJ1-4; a possible D gene is TRBD1 (5 bases). Trimming shortened V by 2 bases and J by 8 bases, and 12 bases separated the two germline ends. Germline V gives CDR1 GTSNPN, CDR2 SVGIG (reference sequence). This CDR3 region has 13 residues. The CDR3 nucleotides are TGTGCCTGGAGTCGGGGGGTTGGAGAAAAACTGTTTTTT. Its translation is CAWSRGVGEKLFF.

This chain connects TRBV18 to TRBJ2-7; D perhaps matches TRBD2 (5 bases). The V and J ends lost 1 base and 5 bases respectively, with 9 bases between them. Germline values: CDR1 KGHSH, CDR2 LQKENI. The CDR3 runs 13 residues. CDR3: CASSPLSRDEQYF. The CDR3 DNA sequence: TGTGCCAGCTCACCACTCTCGAGGGACGAGCAGTACTTC.

The chain recombines TRBV27 with TRBJ2-2; D unresolved. The CDR3 has 14 residues. V lost 3 bases, J lost 1 base, and 6 bases lay in between. The germline V gene has CDR1 MNHEY and CDR2 SMNVEV (reference sequence). The CDR3 nucleotides read TGTGCCAGCAGTTTGAACAGGAACACCGGGGAGCTGTTTTTT. Translation: CASSLNRNTGELFF.

The chain couples TRBV18 to TRBJ2-1; possibly TRBD2 for D (5 bases). CDR3 length: 14 residues. Germline V gene lookup returns CDR1 KGHSH and CDR2 LQKENI. V was trimmed by 1 base and J by 4 bases, leaving 8 bases between them. CDR3 loop: CASSPLATYNEQFF. Written as DNA, the CDR3 is TGTGCCAGCTCACCACTAGCGACATACAATGAGCAGTTCTTC.

V is TRBV4-2 and J is TRBJ2-1; D is uncertain. The germline gives CDR1 LGHNA, CDR2 YNFKEQ. CDR3 length: 13 amino acids. V lost 4 bases and J 7 bases, leaving 11 bases between the germline ends. CDR3 nucleotide sequence: TGTGCCAGCAGCCCCCTACTATTAAATGAGCAGTTCTTC. Its protein product is CASSPLLLNEQFF.

The gene calls are TRBV15 and TRBJ2-3; the match to TRBD2 covers 10 bases. There are 17 residues in the CDR3. V lost 1 base and J lost 1; bases outside the gene matches: 5. Germline V gene sequence: CDR1 LNHNV, CDR2 YYDKDF (reference sequence). CDR3 nucleotide sequence: TGTGCCACCAGCAGAGGGGCTAGCGGGGGAGGCACAGATACGCAGTATTTT. Translated, it gives CATSRGASGGGTDTQYF.

This chain links TRBV24-1 with TRBJ2-1; tentative D call: TRBD2 (6 bases). V lost 3 bases, J lost 3 bases, and 17 bases lay in between. From germline, CDR1 is KGHDR and CDR2 SFDVKD. CDR3 length equals 17 residues. CDR3 in DNA: TGTGCCACCAGTGATCAGCTGGGAGGACTCGGCTACAATGAGCAGTTCTTC. Translation gives CATSDQLGGLGYNEQFF.

This chain connects TRBV5-4 to TRBJ2-3, with 12 bases that match TRBD2. The CDR3 covers 15 residues. Germline CDR1 is SGHNT and CDR2 is YYREEE (reference sequence). The junction had 4 bases not matched to a gene; V was cut back by 0 bases and J by 8 bases. The CDR3 protein is CASSLELAGGGTQYF. The CDR3 coding sequence is TGTGCCAGCAGCTTGGAACTAGCGGGGGGAGGTACGCAGTATTTT. Variable domain in full (rest from reference TRBV5-4 and TRBJ2-3): ETGVTQSPTHLIKTRGQQVTLRCSSQSGHNTVSWYQQALGQGPQFIFQYYREEENGRGNFPPRFSGLQFPNYSSELNVNALELDDSALYLCASSLELAGGGTQYFGPGTRLTVL.

The V gene is TRBV27, the J gene TRBJ2-5; weak D call: TRBD1 (6 bases). Germline-derived CDR1 and CDR2 are MNHEY and SMNVEV (reference sequence). Trimming stripped 2 bases from V and 4 bases from J, with 8 bases between. The CDR3 spans 13 residues. The CDR3 DNA follows: TGTGCCAGCAGTTTACTCAGGGGAGAGACCCAGTACTTC. Translated, it gives CASSLLRGETQYF.